This T cell receptor beta chain was recorded in a study of T cell responses to AZD1222 COVID-19 vaccine. Study outcomes and limitations: It should be noted that donors were predominantly white British and more often female, and clonal diversity was possibly underestimated.

Remarks on this clone: Its antigen remains unknown.

Germline loops: CDR1 MGHRA, CDR2 YSYEKL. V lost 4 bases and J lost 7, with 14 bases in between. CDR3 length equals 14 residues. Measured with immunoSEQ multiplex PCR; TCRdb has only the in-frame clones, and not every one. The table includes about 95,000 clones, approximately 91% detected once. The sequences come from peripheral blood, collected on day 0 of AZD1222 vaccination. The TCR sequence derives from an adult in good health. This chain connects TRBV4-1 to TRBJ1-5; D gene uncertain. The CDR3 DNA sequence: TGCGCCAGCAGCCGAGACGAATTGGGGCAGCCCCAGCATTTT. It encodes CASSRDELGQPQHF.